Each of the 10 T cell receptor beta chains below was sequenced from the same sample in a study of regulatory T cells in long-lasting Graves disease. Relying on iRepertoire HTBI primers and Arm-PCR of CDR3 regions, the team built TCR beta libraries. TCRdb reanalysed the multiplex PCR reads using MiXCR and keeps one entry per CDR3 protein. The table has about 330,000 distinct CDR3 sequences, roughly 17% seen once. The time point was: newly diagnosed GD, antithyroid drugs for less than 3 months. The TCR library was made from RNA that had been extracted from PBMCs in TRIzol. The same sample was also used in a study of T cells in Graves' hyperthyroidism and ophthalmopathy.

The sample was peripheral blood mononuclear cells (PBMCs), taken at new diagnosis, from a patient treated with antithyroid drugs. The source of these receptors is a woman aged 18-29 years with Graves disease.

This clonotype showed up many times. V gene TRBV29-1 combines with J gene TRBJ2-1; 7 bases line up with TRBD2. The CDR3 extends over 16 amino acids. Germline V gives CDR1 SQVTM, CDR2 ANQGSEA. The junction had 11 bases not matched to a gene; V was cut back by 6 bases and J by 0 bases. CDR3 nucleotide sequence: TGCAGCGTCGATGGGGGGGGACGGAGCTCCTACAATGAGCAGTTCTTC. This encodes CSVDGGGRSSYNEQFF.

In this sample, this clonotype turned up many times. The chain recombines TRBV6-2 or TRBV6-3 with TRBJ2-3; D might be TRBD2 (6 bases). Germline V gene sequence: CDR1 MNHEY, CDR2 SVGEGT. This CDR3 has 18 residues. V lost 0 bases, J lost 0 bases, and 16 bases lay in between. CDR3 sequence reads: CASSYSLTGSRSTDTQYF. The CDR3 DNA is TGTGCCAGCAGTTACTCCCTTACCGGGAGTAGGAGCACAGATACGCAGTATTTT.

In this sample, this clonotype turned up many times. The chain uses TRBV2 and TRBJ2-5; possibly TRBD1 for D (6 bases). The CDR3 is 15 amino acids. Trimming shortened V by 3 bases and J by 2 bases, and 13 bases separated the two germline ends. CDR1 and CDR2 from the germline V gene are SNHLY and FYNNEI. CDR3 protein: CASSEVGAGQETQYF. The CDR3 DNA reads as TGTGCCAGCAGTGAGGTGGGGGCAGGACAAGAGACCCAGTACTTC.

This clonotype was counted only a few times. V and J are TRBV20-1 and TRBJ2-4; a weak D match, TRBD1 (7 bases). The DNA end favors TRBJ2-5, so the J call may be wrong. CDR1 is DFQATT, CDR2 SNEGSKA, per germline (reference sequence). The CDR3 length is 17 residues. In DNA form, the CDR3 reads TGCAGTGCTAGAGGCGCGGGACAGCCTAATCGAGACGGGACCCAGTACTTC. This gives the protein CSARGAGQPNRDGTQYF.

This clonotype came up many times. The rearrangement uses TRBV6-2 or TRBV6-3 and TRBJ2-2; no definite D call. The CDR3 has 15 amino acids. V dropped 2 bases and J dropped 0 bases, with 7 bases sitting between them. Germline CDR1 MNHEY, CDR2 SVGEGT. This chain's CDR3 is CASSYTGTNTGELFF. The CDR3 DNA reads TGTGCCAGCAGTTACACGGGCACGAACACCGGGGAGCTGTTTTTT.

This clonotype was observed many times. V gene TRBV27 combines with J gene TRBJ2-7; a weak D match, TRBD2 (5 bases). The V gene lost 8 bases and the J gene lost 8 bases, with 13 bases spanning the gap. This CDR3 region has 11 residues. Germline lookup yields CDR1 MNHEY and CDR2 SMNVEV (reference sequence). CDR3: CASQRGSKQYF. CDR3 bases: TGTGCCAGCCAACGCGGGTCGAAGCAGTACTTC.

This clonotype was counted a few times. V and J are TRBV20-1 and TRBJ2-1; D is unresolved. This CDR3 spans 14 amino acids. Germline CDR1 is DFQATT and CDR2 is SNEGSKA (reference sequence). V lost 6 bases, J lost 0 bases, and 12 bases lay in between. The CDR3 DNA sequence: TGCAGTGCAACCGGACCAAACTCCTACAATGAGCAGTTCTTC. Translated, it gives CSATGPNSYNEQFF.

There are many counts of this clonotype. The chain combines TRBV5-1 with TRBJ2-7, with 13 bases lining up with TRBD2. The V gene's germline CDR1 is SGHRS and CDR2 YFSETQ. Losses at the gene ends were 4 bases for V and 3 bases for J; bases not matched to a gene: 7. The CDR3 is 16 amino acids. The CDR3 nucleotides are TGCGCCAGCAGCACTGGACTAGCGGGAGTGGACTACGAGCAGTACTTC. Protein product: CASSTGLAGVDYEQYF.

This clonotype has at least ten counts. CDR3: CAWSGIDRGQGYGYTF. Written as DNA, the CDR3 is TGTGCCTGGAGTGGCATCGACAGGGGGCAGGGCTATGGCTACACCTTC. The rearrangement uses TRBV30 and TRBJ1-2; TRBD1 agrees at 10 bases. Germline V CDR1 and CDR2: GTSNPN, SVGIG (reference sequence). The CDR3 is 16 residues long. J was trimmed by 4 bases and V by 1 base; bases with no gene match: 9.

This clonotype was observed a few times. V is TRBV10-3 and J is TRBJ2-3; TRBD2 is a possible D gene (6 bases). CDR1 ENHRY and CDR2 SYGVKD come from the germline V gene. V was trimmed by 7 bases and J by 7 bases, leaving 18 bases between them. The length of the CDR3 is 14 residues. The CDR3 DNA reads TGTGCCATCACTCCGTATAGGGACTCTAATACGCAGTATTTT. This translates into CAITPYRDSNTQYF.